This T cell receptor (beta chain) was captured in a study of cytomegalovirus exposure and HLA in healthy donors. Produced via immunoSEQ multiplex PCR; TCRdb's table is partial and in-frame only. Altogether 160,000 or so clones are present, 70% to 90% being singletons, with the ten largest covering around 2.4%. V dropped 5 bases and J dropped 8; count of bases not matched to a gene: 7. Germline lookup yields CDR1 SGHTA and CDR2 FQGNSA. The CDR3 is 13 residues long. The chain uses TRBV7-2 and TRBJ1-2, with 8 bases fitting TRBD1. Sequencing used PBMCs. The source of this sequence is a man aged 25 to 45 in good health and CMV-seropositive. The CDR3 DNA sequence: TGTGCCAGCAGCCCCAATGACAGGGGAGGCTACACCTTC. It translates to CASSPNDRGGYTF. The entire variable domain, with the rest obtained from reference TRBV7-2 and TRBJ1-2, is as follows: GAGVSQSPSNKVTEKGKDVELRCDPISGHTALYWYRQSLGQGLEFLIYFQGNSAPDKSGLPSDRFSAERTGGSVSTLTIQRTQQEDSAVYLCASSPNDRGGYTFGSGTRLTVV.